This T cell receptor (beta chain) was profiled in a study of blood T cell repertoires in COVID-19 (dated by TCRdb to 2018 to 2020). With regard to the full study: Samples covering the acute and convalescent phases of COVID-19 were provided by collaborators in the United States, Italy and Spain. The samples were drawn from the first 160 participants of the ongoing ImmuneRACE study and from 1,254 subjects provided by 6 global collaborators. A freely available public database, intended as a resource for researchers studying the immune response to SARS-CoV-2, is where the repertoires were released. The material from the prospective study consisted of cDNA or gDNA derived from T cells, B-cell-depleted T cells, or PBMCs. Where HLA class I and class II types were available, the types were taken from metadata supplied by the sample provider, not from assay-based typing. The sample metadata nearly always contained a de-identified subject ID, COVID-19 status, age in years and sex. Deeply sampled blood TCRbeta repertoires from subjects exposed to, actively infected with, or recovered from COVID-19 were included in the dataset.

TCRbeta CDR3 regions were amplified from genomic DNA using the immunoSEQ Assay, a bias-controlled multiplex PCR. In the paper's pipeline: Nucleated cell counts per sample were estimated from amplification of reference gene primers within the assay. To quantify the absolute abundance of each unique TCRbeta CDR3 rearrangement, sequence reads were collapsed and filtered. Productive Simpson clonality was computed per sample as the square root of Simpson's diversity index over productive rearrangements. The immuneACCESS repertoire file appears here via TCRdb, limited to in-frame rearrangements. These files lack a portion of the clones; in checked studies, under half of the deficit traces to unresolved V genes, and the cause of the others is not known. The DNA gave D and trimming, while V, J and clone size come from that table. Recorded for this sample are around 130,000 clones; about 84% of them occurred a single time. 12% of the sample belongs to the ten largest clones.

The CDR3 has 12 amino acids, counting the end cysteine and phenylalanine. The read is trimmed to its CDR3 DNA, 36 bases read in frame from base 1. Deletion took 9 bases off V and 6 bases off J, with a span of 14 bases between the germline ends. According to the germline V gene, CDR1 reads SNHLY and CDR2 reads FYNNEI. Study-level results and caveats: Clinical and demographic metadata were provided uncurated, with the amount varying by source and participant.

Of note for this clone: Its specific antigen is unknown. No base quality values were provided; no much bigger clone lies one nucleotide off.

The collaborating institutions used their own protocols to collect whole blood in K2EDTA tubes. For TCRbeta analysis, collaborator samples were shipped as frozen whole blood, as isolated PBMCs, or as DNA extracted from either sample type. The receptor was derived from a woman in her sixties with acute or convalescent COVID-19. The chain links TRBV2 with TRBJ1-2; the D segment cannot be called with confidence. The sequencing sample was made of peripheral blood. The CDR3 protein: CASSYQANGYTF. The bases are TGTGCCAGTTCATACCAGGCTAATGGCTACACCTTC.